This TCR beta chain is drawn from a study of read filtering for tumor transcriptome and immune sequencing. For the study at large: Mean patient age was approximately 66 years, range about 47 to 85; 16 to 20 male, 11 to 15 female. By R-ISS, stages I, II and III held 8, 16 and 7 patients. After DNase treatment, RNA was made into whole-transcriptome libraries. Study-level points and caveats: RNA-seq captured clonotypes less deeply and reliably than IR-seq.

Molecular barcoded adaptors covering alpha/delta and beta/gamma chains were used on 400 to 450 ng RNA. TCRdb independently ran MiXCR on the reads; one entry per CDR3 protein. The repertoire holds tens of thousands of distinct CDR3 sequences, with approximately 15% as singletons. On this clonotype itself: Its antigen is not identified. A much more abundant neighbour one base away suggests this may be a read error.

V dropped 11 bases and J dropped 1; count of bases not matched to a gene: 6. This CDR3 has 13 amino acids. Germline V gene data show CDR1 as MNHEY and CDR2 as SVGAGI. This TCR was recovered from a donor at least 40 years old with multiple myeloma. The sample taken for sequencing was a population of CD138-negative cells sorted from bone marrow. The V and J genes are TRBV6-5 and TRBJ2-3; 7 bases agree with TRBD2. CDR3 nucleotides: TGTGCCTGCCAGCGGGACGGCACAGATACGCAGTATTTT. It translates to CACQRDGTDTQYF.